A single T cell receptor beta chain is shown here with its context. What it binds is not known. Time point of the sample: week 23, last vaccination. One vaccine dose held 300 ug of mutant IDH1 20-mer peptide and came with topical imiquimod. This sample is drawn from a study of a mutant IDH1 vaccine in newly diagnosed glioma. At the level of the study: Most had both radiotherapy and temozolomide beforehand; others had only one.

Only in-frame clones appear in the TCRdb table, and some are missing; sequencing was by immunoSEQ multiplex PCR. This table holds about 30,000 clones, 80% found once. With 1 base removed from V and 14 bases from J, the gap between germline ends came to 12 bases. This CDR3 has 11 amino acids. CDR1 and CDR2 from the germline V gene are DFQATT and SNEGSKA (reference sequence). The origin of this receptor is a woman between 18 and 29 years old with glioma. Sample: PBMCs, taken from a glioma patient whose treatment included an IDH1 peptide vaccine. J is TRBJ2-1 and V is TRBV20-1, with D hard to call. In DNA form, the CDR3 reads TGCAGTGCTAGAGTGGCAACCCAGGAGTTCTTC. Protein product: CSARVATQEFF.